This section outlines one T cell receptor (beta chain) sequence together with its context. Its target is unknown. This record comes from a study of a mutant IDH1 vaccine in newly diagnosed glioma. In the study overall: Those enrolled had earlier been treated with radiotherapy, temozolomide, or both, mostly both.

Study-level findings and limits: Most patients, 90% to 95%, showed vaccine-induced immune responses.

Germline CDR1 reads SGHNT; CDR2 reads YYREEE (reference sequence). V was clipped by 4 bases and J by 4 bases; unmatched bases: 7. The CDR3 contains 15 residues. Time point indicated: week 35, safety follow-up. All doses held 300 ug of mutant IDH1 20-mer peptide, with topical imiquimod. During weeks 1, 3, 5, 7, 11, 15, 19 and 23, patients received eight vaccinations. Donors had new IDH1-mutant astrocytomas of WHO grade 3 or 4 (ATRX-lost). The data were produced by immunoSEQ multiplex PCR, yet TCRdb's version contains in-frame clones alone and is incomplete. The sample holds approximately 60,000 clones, 74% seen once.

The source was PBMCs, collected from a glioma patient whose treatment included an IDH1 peptide vaccine. The receptor's source is a man aged 50 to 60 with glioma. The rearrangement links TRBV5-4 to TRBJ1-2; 10 positions agree with TRBD1. CDR3 DNA: TGTGCCAGCAGCGTGACAGGGGGCGGTGTCTATGGCTACACCTTC. This codes for CASSVTGGGVYGYTF.